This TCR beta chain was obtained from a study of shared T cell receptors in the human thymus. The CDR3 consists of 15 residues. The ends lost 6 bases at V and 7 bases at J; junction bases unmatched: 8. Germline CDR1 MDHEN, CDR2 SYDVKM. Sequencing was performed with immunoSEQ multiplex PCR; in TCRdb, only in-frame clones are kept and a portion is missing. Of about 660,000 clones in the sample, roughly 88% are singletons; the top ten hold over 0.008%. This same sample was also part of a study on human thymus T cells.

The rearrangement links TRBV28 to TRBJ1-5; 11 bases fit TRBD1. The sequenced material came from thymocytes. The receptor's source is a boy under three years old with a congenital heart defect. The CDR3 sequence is CASSLGTGGEQPQHF. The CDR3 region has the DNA TGTGCCAGCAGCCTCGGGACAGGGGGTGAACAGCCCCAGCATTTT.